These T cell receptor beta chains were read from a single sample in a study of shared clonotypes between healthy human individuals. Repertoires were generated with immunoSEQ multiplex PCR, while TCRdb's copy carries only in-frame clones and drops some. This table holds around 1.4 million clones, around 98.5% found once. The specimen was naive CD4+ T cells sorted from blood. These receptors came from a man younger than 40 in good health. Both conserved end residues are part of each CDR3. Size tells how often a clone was seen (once, few, many) or the class of an expanded clone, and some rows leave it out.

j_call	clone_size	v_call	cdr3_aa
TRBJ2-1	NA	TRBV5-1	CASSQSSFSYNEQFF
TRBJ1-4	NA	TRBV5-4	CASSLGGNTPNEKLFF
TRBJ1-4	once	TRBV2	CASSERGTGDEKLFF
TRBJ2-1	NA	TRBV30	CAWSLAFQGNEQFF
TRBJ2-7	NA	TRBV9	CASSVGGEPYEQYF
TRBJ2-2	NA	TRBV19	CASTPPSRNTGELFF
TRBJ2-7	NA	TRBV5-1	CASSLAWDSIQQYF
TRBJ2-5	NA	TRBV18	CASFTGETQYF
TRBJ2-7	NA	TRBV7-9	CASSRDRYEQYF
TRBJ1-3	NA	TRBV5-1	CASSSRGQGISGNTIYF
TRBJ2-1	NA	TRBV29-1	CSDSDRGGNEQFF
TRBJ2-1	NA	TRBV5-1	CASSFNREYNEQFF
TRBJ2-5	NA	TRBV5-1	CASSLTQGEETQYF
TRBJ2-6	NA	TRBV7-2	CASSWRSSGANVLTF
TRBJ1-1	once	TRBV2	CASTQFETANTEAFF
TRBJ2-3	once	TRBV7-2	CASSLRGPSTDTQYF
TRBJ2-6	NA	TRBV7-9	CASSLGTGEGSGANVLTF
TRBJ2-7	NA	TRBV28	CASSAIRYEQYF
TRBJ2-1	NA	TRBV5-1	CASRKQGPYNEQFF
TRBJ2-6	once	TRBV19	CASTPLGDSGANVLTF
TRBJ2-5	once	TRBV18	CASSPGLAGEETQYF
TRBJ2-5	NA	TRBV6-1	CASTKTSGRQETQYF
TRBJ2-1	NA	TRBV7-2	CASSSRWGGRYNEQFF
TRBJ1-1	NA	TRBV29-1	CSVHSGEAFF
TRBJ1-2	NA	TRBV25-1	CASSSPGQGSTF
TRBJ2-1	once	TRBV27	CASSTIRGRSIYNEQFF
TRBJ2-7	NA	TRBV6-5	CASSSASRKSSYEQYF
TRBJ2-7	NA	TRBV28	CASSLERTYEQYF
TRBJ2-5	NA	TRBV5-8	CASDIYAAYQETQYF
TRBJ2-2	once	TRBV19	CASDTGTGTGELFF
TRBJ2-1	NA	TRBV28	CASSFVSGRVNEQFF
TRBJ2-2	once	TRBV6-5	CASSYFTVGTGELFF
TRBJ1-3	NA	TRBV5-5	CASSPLRVGSGNTIYF
TRBJ2-3	NA	TRBV7-2	CASSFTAGDTQYF
TRBJ2-7	NA	TRBV2	CASRGSSYEQYF
TRBJ2-7	NA	TRBV28	CASSSTRQGERYEQYF
TRBJ2-3	NA	TRBV11-3	CASSLGLASTDTQYF
TRBJ2-3	NA	TRBV6-5	CASSTRTSTDTQYF
TRBJ2-3	NA	TRBV18	CASSPTSTDTQYF
TRBJ2-7	NA	TRBV21-1	CASSKRTVEKFEQYF